The 2 T cell receptor beta chains given below trace back to one sample, sequenced in a study of blood T cells in healthy people across ages. A second about 7 to 12 cycle PCR used barcoded and J-beta primers. Each CDR3 protein gets one entry after TCRdb re-called the 5' RACE reads with MiXCR. In the table there are about 640,000 distinct CDR3 sequences, about 30% of which are singletons. Sequenced input: blood. The receptor set was obtained from an elderly woman in good health.

Comment on this clonotype: A read error may explain this, as a much larger clone is one base away. The V and J genes are TRBV5-1 and TRBJ2-3; D is uncertain. The germline V and J ends were trimmed by 3 bases and 2 bases, with 10 bases remaining between them. This CDR3 is 14 amino acids long. Germline V CDR1 and CDR2: SGHRS, YFSETQ. DNA for the CDR3: TGCGCCAGCAGCTGGGCGGCCACCACAGATACGCAGTATTTT. It specifies CASSWAATTDTQYF.

CDR3 bases: TGTGCCAGCCTGAGAGGGGTTGAGGGACGGAGCACTGAAGCTTTCTTT. Translating gives CASLRGVEGRSTEAFF. This rearrangement joins TRBV5-4 to TRBJ1-1; maybe TRBD1 (5 bases). Germline CDR1 SGHNT, CDR2 YYREEE (reference sequence). Trimming took 7 bases from V and 4 from J, leaving 23 bases between them. This CDR3 comprises 16 residues.